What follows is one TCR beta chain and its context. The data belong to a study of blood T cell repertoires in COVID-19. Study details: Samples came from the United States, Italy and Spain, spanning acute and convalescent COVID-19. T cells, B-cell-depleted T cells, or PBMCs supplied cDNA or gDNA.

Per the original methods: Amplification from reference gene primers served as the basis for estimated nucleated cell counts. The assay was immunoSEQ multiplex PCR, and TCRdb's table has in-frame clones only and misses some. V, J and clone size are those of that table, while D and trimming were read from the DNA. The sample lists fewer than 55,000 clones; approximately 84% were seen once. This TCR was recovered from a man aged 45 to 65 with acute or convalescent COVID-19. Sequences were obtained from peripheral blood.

In nucleotides, the CDR3 is TGTGCCAGCAGCCAAGAACCTCAGGGACTTAATGAAAAACTGTTTTTT. It encodes CASSQEPQGLNEKLFF. The chain recombines TRBV4-2 with TRBJ1-4; the D gene is possibly TRBD1 (5 bases). The CDR3 is made up of 16 amino acids. Germline values: CDR1 LGHNA, CDR2 YNFKEQ. Between the trimmed V and J ends, which lost 0 bases and 4 bases, there was a span of 12 bases.